These 29 T cell receptor beta chains originate from one sample sequenced in a study of T cell changes during pregnancy in multiple sclerosis. The repertoire was sequenced with immunoSEQ multiplex PCR; TCRdb's copy has only in-frame clones and lacks some. The profile shows roughly 48,000 clones, 85% to 95% of them singletons. The sample was CD4+ T cells from peripheral blood mononuclear cells, taken in the third trimester of pregnancy. Every receptor here comes from a female donor with multiple sclerosis, enrolled in a pregnancy study.

The chain joins TRBV5-1 to TRBJ1-2; D remains ambiguous. V was cut by 0 bases and J by 0 bases, with 6 bases left in between. Germline CDR1 reads SGHRS; CDR2 reads YFSETQ. This CDR3 contains 14 residues. CDR3 DNA sequence: TGCGCCAGCAGCTTGGAACTTACTAACTATGGCTACACCTTC. Protein: CASSLELTNYGYTF.

The V and J genes are TRBV19 and TRBJ2-1; TRBD2 aligns across 8 bases. Germline CDR1 is LNHDA and CDR2 is SQIVND (reference sequence). This CDR3 is 15 amino acids long. V was pared by 2 bases and J by 5 bases, with 5 bases of the junction left unmatched. The CDR3 is CASSISGSSHNEQFF. The CDR3 DNA is TGTGCCAGTAGTATAAGCGGGAGTAGCCACAATGAGCAGTTCTTC.

A word on this clone: A junction boundary mismatches the germline segment, possibly from a read error. V is TRBV28 and J is TRBJ2-3, with TRBD1 as a possible D gene (6 bases). The CDR3 extends over 17 amino acids. Germline assignment: CDR1 MDHEN and CDR2 SYDVKM. CDR3 amino acids: CAGSPTRDTYSTDTQYF. Written as DNA, the CDR3 is TGTGCCGGCAGCCCCACCAGGGACACCTATAGCACAGATACGCAGTATTTT.

The rearrangement links TRBV30 to TRBJ1-2; D is uncertain. The germline V gene encodes CDR1 GTSNPN and CDR2 SVGIG (reference sequence). This CDR3 comprises 11 residues. Deletions cut 7 bases from V and 3 bases from J, with 9 bases between. The CDR3 DNA follows: TGTGCCTTCGGGGATCACTATGGCTACACCTTC. This codes for CAFGDHYGYTF.

The chain links TRBV5-4 to TRBJ2-5; a weak D match, TRBD1 (6 bases). The germline CDR1 and CDR2 sequences are SGHNT and YYREEE (reference sequence). This CDR3 contains 14 residues. V gave up 2 bases and J gave up 2 bases, with 10 bases separating them. DNA for the CDR3: TGTGCCAGCAGCTTAACAGGGAAACAAGAGACCCAGTACTTC. Translated, it gives CASSLTGKQETQYF.

Only a few counts were recorded for this clone. This rearrangement joins TRBV5-4 to TRBJ1-2, with D uncertain. Germline V gene data show CDR1 as SGHNT and CDR2 as YYREEE (reference sequence). Trimming removed 5 bases at V and 8 bases at J, with 13 bases between. The length of the CDR3 is 12 residues. The CDR3: CASSLVGVGYTF. Written as DNA, the CDR3 is TGTGCCAGCAGTCTGGTTGGAGTCGGCTACACCTTC.

The table lists this clone with a count of one. At one boundary the junction diverges from the germline segment, which might be a read error. The V gene is TRBV7-2, the J gene TRBJ1-4, with 10 bases aligning to TRBD1. From germline, CDR1 is SGHTA and CDR2 FQGNSA. The CDR3 covers 15 residues. CDR3 in amino acids: CASSQKGQGPRKTVF. The CDR3 DNA sequence: TGTGCCAGCAGTCAGAAGGGACAGGGGCCTCGAAAAACTGTTTTT. Filled out from reference TRBV7-2 and TRBJ1-4, the complete variable domain reads GAGVSQSPSNKVTEKGKDVELRCDPISGHTALYWYRQSLGQGLEFLIYFQGNSAPDKSGLPSDRFSAERTGGSVSTLTIQRTQQEDSAVYLCASSQKGQGPRKTVFGSGTQLSVL.

The chain has TRBV9 and TRBJ2-1; D is perhaps TRBD2 (6 bases). V lost 1 base to trimming and J lost 5 bases, with 10 bases between them. Germline V gene lookup returns CDR1 SGDLS and CDR2 YYNGEE. The CDR3 runs to 14 residues. In DNA form, the CDR3 reads TGTGCCAGCAGCGTATCACTAGCAGACAATGAGCAGTTCTTC. Its translation: CASSVSLADNEQFF. Together with reference TRBV9 and TRBJ2-1, the CDR3 gives the full variable domain: DSGVTQTPKHLITATGQRVTLRCSPRSGDLSVYWYQQSLDQGLQFLIQYYNGEERAKGNILERFSAQQFPDLHSELNLSSLELGDSALYFCASSVSLADNEQFFGPGTRLTVL.

The chain recombines TRBV6-1 with TRBJ1-2; a weak D match, TRBD1 (6 bases). The CDR3 is 13 amino acids. V dropped 7 bases and J dropped 1 base, with 10 bases sitting between them. Looked up from germline, CDR1 is MNHNS and CDR2 is SASEGT. Here the CDR3 reads CASKKQGNYGYTF. The DNA of the CDR3 is TGTGCCAGCAAGAAACAGGGTAACTATGGCTACACCTTC.

The chain is built from TRBV2 and TRBJ1-2; 10 positions match TRBD1. J lost 7 bases, V lost 5 bases, and 13 bases had no gene match. The CDR3 totals 16 residues. CDR1 and CDR2 from the germline V gene are SNHLY and FYNNEI. CDR3 in DNA: TGTGCCAGCAGTTTAGTCTCGGGACAGGGGTTCGGTGGCTACACCTTC. Residues: CASSLVSGQGFGGYTF.

This sequence joins TRBV6-5 and TRBJ2-3; 8 positions match TRBD1. V lost 2 bases to trimming and J lost 2 bases; unmatched junction nucleotides: 3. The CDR3 covers 15 residues. From germline, CDR1 is MNHEY and CDR2 SVGAGI. The CDR3 nucleotides read TGTGCCAGCAGTTACCTGGACAGGGACACAGATACGCAGTATTTT. Amino acids: CASSYLDRDTDTQYF.

The chain recombines TRBV2 with TRBJ2-1; D is undetermined. CDR1 SNHLY and CDR2 FYNNEI come from the germline V gene. CDR3 length equals 13 residues. The V and J ends lost 6 bases and 9 bases respectively, with 15 bases between them. CDR3 region: CASRTQRQGEQFF. The CDR3 nucleotides are TGTGCCAGCAGAACCCAGAGGCAAGGTGAGCAGTTCTTC.

The chain recombines TRBV19 with TRBJ1-5; TRBD1 matches at 7 bases. The germline V gene encodes CDR1 LNHDA and CDR2 SQIVND (reference sequence). The CDR3 has 14 amino acids. Trimming at V came to 3 bases and at J to 5 bases, leaving 4 bases not matched to a gene. In DNA, the CDR3 is TGTGCCAGTAGTATGGATGACAGGGATCAGCCCCAGCATTTT. Residues: CASSMDDRDQPQHF.

The chain links TRBV9 to TRBJ2-1; maybe TRBD2 (6 bases). Germline lookup yields CDR1 SGDLS and CDR2 YYNGEE. Deletions cut 3 bases from V and 4 bases from J, with 17 bases between. The CDR3 sequence is 16 residues long. The CDR3 here is CASSASSGLPYNEQFF. In nucleotides, the CDR3 is TGTGCCAGCAGCGCATCTTCGGGACTGCCGTACAATGAGCAGTTCTTC.

The chain recombines TRBV15 with TRBJ1-1; perhaps TRBD1 as D (5 bases). Germline-derived CDR1 and CDR2 are LNHNV and YYDKDF (reference sequence). Trimming cost V 2 bases and J 1 base, with 17 bases left between them. The CDR3 consists of 17 residues. CDR3 sequence reads: CATSRRPGLSSNTEAFF. The CDR3 DNA sequence: TGTGCCACCAGCAGACGACCGGGACTGAGCTCGAACACTGAAGCTTTCTTT.

The chain has TRBV5-4 and TRBJ2-3, with D possibly matching TRBD1 (6 bases). This CDR3 is 15 amino acids long. V was cut by 4 bases and J by 0 bases, with 12 bases left in between. Germline V CDR1 and CDR2: SGHNT, YYREEE (reference sequence). CDR3 nucleotide sequence: TGTGCCAGCAGCCTTGACAGGACCAGCACAGATACGCAGTATTTT. Amino acids: CASSLDRTSTDTQYF.

Here the CDR3 reads CASSPSGISYNEQFF. The DNA for the CDR3 is TGTGCCAGCAGCCCTAGCGGGATCTCCTACAATGAGCAGTTCTTC. The rearrangement joins TRBV7-3 to TRBJ2-1, with 9 nucleotides matching TRBD2. Germline V lookup: CDR1 SGHTA, CDR2 FQGTGA. The CDR3 runs to 15 residues. V lost 5 bases to trimming and J lost 0 bases; unmatched junction nucleotides: 2.

This chain connects TRBV5-1 to TRBJ2-5, with TRBD1 matching 10 bases. Germline V gene data show CDR1 as SGHRS and CDR2 as YFSETQ. V gave up 4 bases and J gave up 4 bases; unmatched junction bases: 10. The CDR3 runs 16 residues. The CDR3 nucleotides read TGCGCCAGCAGCGAAATACCCGGGACAGGGGCAGAGACCCAGTACTTC. It yields the protein CASSEIPGTGAETQYF.

The rearrangement uses TRBV9 and TRBJ1-1; 7 bases agree with TRBD1. Germline V gene lookup returns CDR1 SGDLS and CDR2 YYNGEE. The CDR3 is 15 amino acids. Trimming at V came to 3 bases and at J to 2 bases, leaving 7 bases not matched to a gene. This chain's CDR3 is CASSAGDRDNTEAFF. The DNA for the CDR3 is TGTGCCAGCAGCGCAGGTGACAGGGACAACACTGAAGCTTTCTTT.

The DNA for the CDR3 is TGTGCCAGCAGCTGGGAGGGCGCGAACACCGGGGAGCTGTTTTTT. As protein: CASSWEGANTGELFF. The rearrangement uses TRBV5-4 and TRBJ2-2; TRBD2 matches at 7 bases. The junction had 2 bases not matched to a gene; V was cut back by 3 bases and J by 0 bases. CDR3 length equals 15 residues. Germline assignment: CDR1 SGHNT and CDR2 YYREEE (reference sequence).

The chain uses TRBV7-2 and TRBJ2-5; TRBD1 might be the D (5 bases). The germline V gene encodes CDR1 SGHTA and CDR2 FQGNSA. The CDR3 contains 13 residues. With 5 bases removed from V and 6 bases from J, the gap between germline ends came to 13 bases. This CDR3 reads CASSPAGPQTQYF. The CDR3 coding sequence is TGTGCCAGCAGCCCCGCAGGGCCGCAGACCCAGTACTTC.

The chain couples TRBV7-9 to TRBJ2-3; TRBD2 aligns across 14 bases. The V segment lost 4 bases and the J segment 1 base; nucleotides outside the gene matches: 7. CDR1 is SEHNR and CDR2 is FQNEAQ in the germline V gene (reference sequence). This CDR3 has 18 amino acids. The CDR3 nucleotides are TGTGCCAGCAGCTCGACTAGCGGGAGGGGGGTCGGCACAGATACGCAGTATTTT. This translates into CASSSTSGRGVGTDTQYF.

The chain employs TRBV28 and TRBJ2-1, with D tentatively TRBD2 (6 bases). CDR1 is MDHEN and CDR2 is SYDVKM in the germline V gene. The CDR3 extends over 17 amino acids. V was trimmed by 2 bases and J by 0 bases, leaving 14 bases between them. CDR3 nucleotide sequence: TGTGCCAGCAGTTTAGGGCTAGCGAGACGCTCCTACAATGAGCAGTTCTTC. It codes for CASSLGLARRSYNEQFF.

The J gene is TRBJ2-2, the V gene TRBV2, with 7 bases lining up with TRBD2. Germline-derived CDR1 and CDR2 are SNHLY and FYNNEI. The V segment lost 6 bases and the J segment 6 bases; nucleotides outside the gene matches: 7. The CDR3 is 14 amino acids. CDR3 in amino acids: CASRYGRIPGELFF. CDR3 coding DNA: TGTGCCAGCAGATACGGGAGGATTCCCGGGGAGCTGTTTTTT.

The chain links TRBV27 to TRBJ2-1, with 7 bases matching TRBD1. The CDR3 has 16 residues. Trimming removed 8 bases from V and 0 bases from J; junction bases left unmatched: 10. In germline, CDR1 is MNHEY, CDR2 SMNVEV (reference sequence). In DNA form, the CDR3 reads TGTGCCAGCGTTCCCTCCCGGGACAGCTCCTACAATGAGCAGTTCTTC. Its translation: CASVPSRDSSYNEQFF.

The chain recombines TRBV6-5 with TRBJ1-5, with a possible D match to TRBD1 (6 bases). The CDR3 loop spans 14 amino acids. Per germline, CDR1 MNHEY and CDR2 SVGAGI. Deletions cut 4 bases from V and 0 bases from J, with 7 bases between. CDR3 sequence (DNA): TGTGCCAGCAGTTCGGACAGTAGCAATCAGCCCCAGCATTTT. This gives the protein CASSSDSSNQPQHF.

The rearrangement links TRBV11-1 to TRBJ2-1; a weak D match, TRBD1 (5 bases). The germline gives CDR1 SGHAT, CDR2 FQDESV (reference sequence). The length of the CDR3 is 14 residues. V gave up 6 bases and J gave up 3 bases, with 12 bases separating them. This chain's CDR3 is CASRQTDSYNEQFF. CDR3 nucleotide sequence: TGTGCCAGCAGGCAGACCGACAGCTACAATGAGCAGTTCTTC.

The chain combines TRBV23-1 with TRBJ1-5; tentatively, D is TRBD1 (5 bases). TRBV23-1 is an open reading frame, and its role is uncertain. There are 14 residues in the CDR3. Trimming removed 2 bases from V and 8 bases from J, with 13 bases in between. The CDR3: CASSQPQGRKPQHF. The DNA for the CDR3 is TGCGCCAGCAGTCAACCCCAGGGTCGCAAGCCCCAGCATTTT.

The chain uses TRBV5-6 and TRBJ1-1; D unclear. The ends were cut back, 4 bases at V and 1 base at J, with 17 bases in the middle. The CDR3 totals 16 residues. Looked up from germline, CDR1 is SGHDT and CDR2 is YYEEEE. CDR3 protein: CASSRLGENSNTEAFF. The CDR3 DNA sequence: TGTGCCAGCAGCCGTTTAGGAGAGAACTCGAACACTGAAGCTTTCTTT.